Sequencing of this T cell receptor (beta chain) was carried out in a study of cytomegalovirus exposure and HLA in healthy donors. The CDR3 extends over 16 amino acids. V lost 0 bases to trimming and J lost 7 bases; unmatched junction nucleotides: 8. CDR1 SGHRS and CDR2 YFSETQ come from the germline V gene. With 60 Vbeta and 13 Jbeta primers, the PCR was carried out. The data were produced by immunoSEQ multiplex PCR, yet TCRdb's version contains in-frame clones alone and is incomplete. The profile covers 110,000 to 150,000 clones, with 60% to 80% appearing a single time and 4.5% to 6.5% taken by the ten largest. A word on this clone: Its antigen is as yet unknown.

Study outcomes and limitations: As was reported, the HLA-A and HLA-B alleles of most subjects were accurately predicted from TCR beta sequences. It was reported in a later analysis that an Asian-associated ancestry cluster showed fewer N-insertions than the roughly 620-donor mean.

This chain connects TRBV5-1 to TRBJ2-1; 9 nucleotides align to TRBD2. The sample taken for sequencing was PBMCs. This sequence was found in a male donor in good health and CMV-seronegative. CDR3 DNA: TGCGCCAGCAGCTTGGGAGCGGGGGGAAAATGGAATGAGCAGTTCTTC. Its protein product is CASSLGAGGKWNEQFF.